This T cell receptor beta chain comes out of a study of Graves' ophthalmopathy and Graves' hyperthyroidism. Trimming removed 1 base at V and 5 bases at J, with 8 bases between. The CDR3 is 13 residues long. Germline values: CDR1 MGHDK, CDR2 SYGVNS. This clonotype was counted ten times or more. As the template, RNA transcripts were used to amplify TCR beta CDR3 regions. HTBI primers were employed in first-round RT-PCR, then a second-round multiplex PCR followed. TCRdb reprocessed the multiplex PCR reads with MiXCR, giving one entry per CDR3 protein. The sample contains some 240,000 distinct CDR3 sequences, 45% of which appear only once.

The chain links TRBV25-1 to TRBJ1-2; a possible D gene is TRBD1 (5 bases). The sequence was obtained from an adult man with Graves' ophthalmopathy. The sample was peripheral blood. The CDR3 DNA reads TGTGCCAGCAGTGAATTCGCAGGGTATGGCTACACCTTC. Its translation is CASSEFAGYGYTF.